This T cell receptor beta chain was sequenced in a study of graft-versus-host responses after intestinal transplantation. In regard to this clone: Its antigen is as yet unknown.

The assay was immunoSEQ multiplex PCR, and TCRdb's table has in-frame clones only and misses some. The repertoire has more than 70,000 clones, 85% to 95% of them found once; the top ten carry about 0.4%. CDR1 is MGHRA, CDR2 YSYEKL, per germline. This CDR3 is built from 14 residues. Losses at the gene ends were 2 bases for V and 4 bases for J; bases not matched to a gene: 3. Source: unstimulated CD8+ T cells sorted from spleen or lymph node cells, taken before transplant. This sequence joins TRBV4-1 and TRBJ1-1; 8 bases are a match to TRBD1. This sequence originates from a human donor who was the organ donor for an intestinal transplant. The DNA for the CDR3 is TGCGCCAGCAGCCAAAGGACAGGGATCACTGAAGCTTTCTTT. This encodes CASSQRTGITEAFF.